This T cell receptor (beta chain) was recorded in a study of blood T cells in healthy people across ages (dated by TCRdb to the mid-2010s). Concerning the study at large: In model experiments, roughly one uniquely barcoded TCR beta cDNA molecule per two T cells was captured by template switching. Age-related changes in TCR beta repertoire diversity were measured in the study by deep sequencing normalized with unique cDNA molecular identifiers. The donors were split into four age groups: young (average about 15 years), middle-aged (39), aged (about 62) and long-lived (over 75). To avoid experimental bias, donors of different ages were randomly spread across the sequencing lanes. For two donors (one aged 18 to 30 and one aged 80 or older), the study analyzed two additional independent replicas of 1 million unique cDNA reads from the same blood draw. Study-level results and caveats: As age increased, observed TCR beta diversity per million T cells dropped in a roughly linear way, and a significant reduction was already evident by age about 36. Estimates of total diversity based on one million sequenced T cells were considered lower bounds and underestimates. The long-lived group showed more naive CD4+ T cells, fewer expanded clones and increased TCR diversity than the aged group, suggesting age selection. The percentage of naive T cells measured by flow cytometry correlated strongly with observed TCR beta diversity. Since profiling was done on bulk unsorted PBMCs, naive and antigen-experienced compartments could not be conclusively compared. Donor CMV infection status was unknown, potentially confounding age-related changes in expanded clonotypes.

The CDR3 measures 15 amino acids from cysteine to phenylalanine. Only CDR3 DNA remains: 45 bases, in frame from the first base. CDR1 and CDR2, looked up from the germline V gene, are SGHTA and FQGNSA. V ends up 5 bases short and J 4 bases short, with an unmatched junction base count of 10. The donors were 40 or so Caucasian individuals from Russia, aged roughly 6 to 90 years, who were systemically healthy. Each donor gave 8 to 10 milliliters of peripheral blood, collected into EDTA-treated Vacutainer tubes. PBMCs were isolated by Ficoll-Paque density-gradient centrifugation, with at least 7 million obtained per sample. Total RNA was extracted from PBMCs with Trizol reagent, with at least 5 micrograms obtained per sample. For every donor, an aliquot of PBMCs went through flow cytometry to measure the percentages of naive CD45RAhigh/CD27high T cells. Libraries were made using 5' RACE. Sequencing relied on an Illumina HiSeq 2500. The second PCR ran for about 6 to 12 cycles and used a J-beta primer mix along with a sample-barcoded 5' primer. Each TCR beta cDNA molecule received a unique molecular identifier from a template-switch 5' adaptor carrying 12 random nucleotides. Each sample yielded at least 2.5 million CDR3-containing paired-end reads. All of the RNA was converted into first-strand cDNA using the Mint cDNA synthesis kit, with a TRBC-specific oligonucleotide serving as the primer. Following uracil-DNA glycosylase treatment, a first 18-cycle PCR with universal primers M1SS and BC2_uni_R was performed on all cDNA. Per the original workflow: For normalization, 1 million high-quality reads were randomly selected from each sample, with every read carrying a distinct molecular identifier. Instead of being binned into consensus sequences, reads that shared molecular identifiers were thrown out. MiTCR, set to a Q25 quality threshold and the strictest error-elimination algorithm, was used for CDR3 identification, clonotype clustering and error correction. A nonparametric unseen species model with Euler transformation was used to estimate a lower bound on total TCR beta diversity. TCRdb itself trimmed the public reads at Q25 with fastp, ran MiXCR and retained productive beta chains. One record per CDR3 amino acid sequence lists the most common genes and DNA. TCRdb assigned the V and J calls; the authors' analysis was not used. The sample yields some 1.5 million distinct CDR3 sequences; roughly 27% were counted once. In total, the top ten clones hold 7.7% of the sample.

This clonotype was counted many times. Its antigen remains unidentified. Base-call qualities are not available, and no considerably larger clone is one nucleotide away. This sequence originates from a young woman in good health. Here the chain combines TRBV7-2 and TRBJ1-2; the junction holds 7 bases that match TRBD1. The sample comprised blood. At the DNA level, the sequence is TGTGCCAGCAGCCCAGGGGGGATCTTAAGCTATGGCTACACCTTC. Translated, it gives CASSPGGILSYGYTF.